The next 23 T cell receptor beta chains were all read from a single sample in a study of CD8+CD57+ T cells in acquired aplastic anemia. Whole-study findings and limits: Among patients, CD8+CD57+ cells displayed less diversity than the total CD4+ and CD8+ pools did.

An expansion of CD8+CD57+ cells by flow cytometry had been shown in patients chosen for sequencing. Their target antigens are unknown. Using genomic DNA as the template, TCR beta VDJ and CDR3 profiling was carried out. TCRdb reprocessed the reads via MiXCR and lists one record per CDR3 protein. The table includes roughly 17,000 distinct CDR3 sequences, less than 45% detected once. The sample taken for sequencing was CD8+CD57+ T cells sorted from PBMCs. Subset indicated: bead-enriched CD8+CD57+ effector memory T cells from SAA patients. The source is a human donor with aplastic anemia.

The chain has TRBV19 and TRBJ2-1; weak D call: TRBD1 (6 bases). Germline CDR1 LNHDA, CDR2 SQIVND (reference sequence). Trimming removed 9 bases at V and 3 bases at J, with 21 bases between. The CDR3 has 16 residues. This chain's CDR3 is CASETGAGALYNEQFF. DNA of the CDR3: TGTGCCAGCGAGACAGGAGCTGGGGCCCTCTACAATGAGCAGTTCTTC.

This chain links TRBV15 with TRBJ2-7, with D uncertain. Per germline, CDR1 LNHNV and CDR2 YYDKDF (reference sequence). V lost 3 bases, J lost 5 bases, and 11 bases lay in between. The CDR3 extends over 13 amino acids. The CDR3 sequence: CATSSLGSNEQYF. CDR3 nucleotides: TGTGCCACCAGCAGCTTAGGTAGTAACGAGCAGTACTTC. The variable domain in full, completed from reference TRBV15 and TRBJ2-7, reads DAMVIQNPRYQVTQFGKPVTLSCSQTLNHNVMYWYQQKSSQAPKLLFHYYDKDFNNEADTPDNFQSRRPNTSFCFLDIRSPGLGDTAMYLCATSSLGSNEQYFGPGTRLTVT.

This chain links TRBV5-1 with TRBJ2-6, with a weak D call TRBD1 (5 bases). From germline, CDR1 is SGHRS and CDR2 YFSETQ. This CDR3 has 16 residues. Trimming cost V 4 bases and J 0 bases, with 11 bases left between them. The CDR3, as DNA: TGCGCCAGCAGCGTGGACACGAGCTCTGGGGCCAACGTCCTGACTTTC. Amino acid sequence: CASSVDTSSGANVLTF. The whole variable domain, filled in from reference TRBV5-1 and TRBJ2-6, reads KAGVTQTPRYLIKTRGQQVTLSCSPISGHRSVSWYQQTPGQGLQFLFEYFSETQRNKGNFPGRFSGRQFSNSRSEMNVSTLELGDSALYLCASSVDTSSGANVLTFGAGSRLTVL.

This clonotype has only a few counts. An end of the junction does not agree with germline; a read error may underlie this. CDR3 in DNA: TGTGCCAGCAGTAAAGACATCTCTGGGGCTAACGTCCTGACTTTC. Protein sequence: CASSKDISGANVLTF. This sequence joins TRBV6-1 and TRBJ2-6, with a possible D match to TRBD1 (5 bases). CDR1 and CDR2 (germline): MNHNS, SASEGT. The CDR3 is 15 residues long.

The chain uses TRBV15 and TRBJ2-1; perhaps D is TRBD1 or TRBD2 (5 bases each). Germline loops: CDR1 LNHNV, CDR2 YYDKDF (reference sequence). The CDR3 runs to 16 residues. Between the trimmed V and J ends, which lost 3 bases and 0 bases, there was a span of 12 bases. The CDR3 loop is CATSSLEGSSYNEQFF. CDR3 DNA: TGTGCCACCAGCAGCTTAGAGGGGAGCTCCTACAATGAGCAGTTCTTC.

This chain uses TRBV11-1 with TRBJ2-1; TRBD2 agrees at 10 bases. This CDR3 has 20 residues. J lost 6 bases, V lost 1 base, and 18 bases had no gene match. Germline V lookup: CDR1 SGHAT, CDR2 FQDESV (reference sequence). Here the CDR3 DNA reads TGTGCCAGCAGCTTAGTGGGCGGGAGGAGCGGGGGGGCCCTCGGCAATGAGCAGTTCTTC. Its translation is CASSLVGGRSGGALGNEQFF.

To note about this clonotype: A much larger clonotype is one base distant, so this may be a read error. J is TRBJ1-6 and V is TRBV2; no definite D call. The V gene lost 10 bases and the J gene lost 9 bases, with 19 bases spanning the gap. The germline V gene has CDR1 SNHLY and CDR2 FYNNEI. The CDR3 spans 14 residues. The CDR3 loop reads CANIPGERTSPLHF. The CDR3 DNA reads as TGTGCCAACATTCCCGGCGAAAGGACTTCACCCCTCCACTTT. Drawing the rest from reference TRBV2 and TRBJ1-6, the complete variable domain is EPEVTQTPSHQVTQMGQEVILRCVPISNHLYFYWYRQILGQKVEFLVSFYNNEISEKSEIFDDQFSVERPDGSNFTLKIRSTKLEDSAMYFCANIPGERTSPLHFGNGTRLTVT.

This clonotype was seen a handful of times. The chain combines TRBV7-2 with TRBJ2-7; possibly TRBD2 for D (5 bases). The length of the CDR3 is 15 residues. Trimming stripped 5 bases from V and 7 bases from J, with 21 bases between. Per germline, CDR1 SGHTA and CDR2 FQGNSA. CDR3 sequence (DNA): TGTGCCAGCAGCGACCCCCGCTCCCCGGGATTGGAGCAGTACTTC. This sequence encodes CASSDPRSPGLEQYF.

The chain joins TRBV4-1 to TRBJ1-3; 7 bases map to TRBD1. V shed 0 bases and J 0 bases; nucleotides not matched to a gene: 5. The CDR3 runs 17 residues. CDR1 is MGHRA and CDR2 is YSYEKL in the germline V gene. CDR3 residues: CASSQDRGTVSGNTIYF. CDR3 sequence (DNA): TGCGCCAGCAGCCAAGATCGGGGGACAGTCTCTGGAAACACCATATATTTT.

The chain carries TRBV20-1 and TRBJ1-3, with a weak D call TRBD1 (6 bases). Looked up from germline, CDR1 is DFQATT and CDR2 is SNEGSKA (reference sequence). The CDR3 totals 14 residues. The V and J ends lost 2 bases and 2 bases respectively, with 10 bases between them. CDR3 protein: CSARRTETGNTIYF. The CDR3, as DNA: TGCAGTGCTAGACGGACAGAAACTGGAAACACCATATATTTT.

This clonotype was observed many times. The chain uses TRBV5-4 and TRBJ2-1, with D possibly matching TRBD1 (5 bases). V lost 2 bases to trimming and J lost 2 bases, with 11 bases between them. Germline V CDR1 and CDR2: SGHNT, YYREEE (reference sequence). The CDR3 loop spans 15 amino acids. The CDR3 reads CASSFGAGPYNEQFF. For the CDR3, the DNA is TGTGCCAGCAGCTTTGGGGCAGGGCCCTACAATGAGCAGTTCTTC. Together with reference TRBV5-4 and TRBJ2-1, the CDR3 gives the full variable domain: ETGVTQSPTHLIKTRGQQVTLRCSSQSGHNTVSWYQQALGQGPQFIFQYYREEENGRGNFPPRFSGLQFPNYSSELNVNALELDDSALYLCASSFGAGPYNEQFFGPGTRLTVL.

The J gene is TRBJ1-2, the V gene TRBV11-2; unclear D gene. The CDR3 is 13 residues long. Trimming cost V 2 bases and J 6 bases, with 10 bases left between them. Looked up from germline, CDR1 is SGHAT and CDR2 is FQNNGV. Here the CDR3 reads CASSLSVADGYTF. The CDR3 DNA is TGTGCCAGCAGCTTATCTGTCGCAGATGGCTACACCTTC.

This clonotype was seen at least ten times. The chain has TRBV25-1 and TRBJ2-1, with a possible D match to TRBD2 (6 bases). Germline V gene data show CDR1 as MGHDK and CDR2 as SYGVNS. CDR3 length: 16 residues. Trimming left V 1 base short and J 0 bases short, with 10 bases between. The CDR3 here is CASSESGGSSYNEQFF. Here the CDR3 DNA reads TGTGCCAGCAGTGAATCCGGGGGAAGCTCCTACAATGAGCAGTTCTTC.

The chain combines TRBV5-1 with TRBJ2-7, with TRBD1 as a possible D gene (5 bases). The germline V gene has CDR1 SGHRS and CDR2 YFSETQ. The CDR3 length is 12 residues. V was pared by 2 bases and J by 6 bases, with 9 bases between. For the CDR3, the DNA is TGCGCCAGCAGCTTTTCAGGGCGCGAGCAGTACTTC. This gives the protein CASSFSGREQYF.

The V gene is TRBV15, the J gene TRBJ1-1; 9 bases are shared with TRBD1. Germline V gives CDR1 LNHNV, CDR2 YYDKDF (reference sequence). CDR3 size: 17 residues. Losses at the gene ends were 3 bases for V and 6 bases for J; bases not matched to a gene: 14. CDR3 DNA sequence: TGTGCCACCAGCAGCTCCAGGTCGGGACAGGGTGGGCCTGAAGCTTTCTTT. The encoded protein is CATSSSRSGQGGPEAFF.

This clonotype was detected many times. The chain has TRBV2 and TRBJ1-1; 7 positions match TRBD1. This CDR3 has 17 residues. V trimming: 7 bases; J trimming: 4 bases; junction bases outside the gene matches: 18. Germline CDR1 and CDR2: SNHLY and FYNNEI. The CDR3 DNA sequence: TGTGCCAGCATCAAAGGACAGGAGGCTCCTTTGAGCACTGAAGCTTTCTTT. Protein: CASIKGQEAPLSTEAFF.

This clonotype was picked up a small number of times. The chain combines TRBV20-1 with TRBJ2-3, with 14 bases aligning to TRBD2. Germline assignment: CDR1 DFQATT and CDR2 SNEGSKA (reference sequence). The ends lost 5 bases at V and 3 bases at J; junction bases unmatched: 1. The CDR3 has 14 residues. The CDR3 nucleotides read TGCAGTGCTGGGACTAGCGGGAGTACAGATACGCAGTATTTT. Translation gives CSAGTSGSTDTQYF.

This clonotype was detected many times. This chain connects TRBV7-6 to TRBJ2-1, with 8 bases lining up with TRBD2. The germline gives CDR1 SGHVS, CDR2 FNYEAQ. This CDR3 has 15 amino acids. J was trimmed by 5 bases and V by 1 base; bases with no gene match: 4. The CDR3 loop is CASSLEAGDNNEQFF. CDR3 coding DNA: TGTGCCAGCAGCTTAGAAGCGGGAGATAACAATGAGCAGTTCTTC.

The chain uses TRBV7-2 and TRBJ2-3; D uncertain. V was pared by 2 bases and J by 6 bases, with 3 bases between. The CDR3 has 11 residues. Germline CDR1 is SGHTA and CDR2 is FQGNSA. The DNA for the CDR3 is TGTGCCAGCAGCTTAACGGATACGCAGTATTTT. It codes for CASSLTDTQYF.

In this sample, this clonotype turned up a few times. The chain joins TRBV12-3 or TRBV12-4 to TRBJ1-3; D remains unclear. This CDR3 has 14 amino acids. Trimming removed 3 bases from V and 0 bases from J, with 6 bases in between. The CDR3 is CASSFYGSGNTIYF. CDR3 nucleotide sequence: TGTGCCAGCAGTTTCTACGGCTCTGGAAACACCATATATTTT.

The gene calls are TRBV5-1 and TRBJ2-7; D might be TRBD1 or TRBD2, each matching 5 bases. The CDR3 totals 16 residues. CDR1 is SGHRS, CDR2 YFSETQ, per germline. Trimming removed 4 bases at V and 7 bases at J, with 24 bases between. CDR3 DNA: TGCGCCAGCAGCGAACTTCGGGGCAGCTCCTACAATGAGCAGTACTTC. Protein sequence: CASSELRGSSYNEQYF.

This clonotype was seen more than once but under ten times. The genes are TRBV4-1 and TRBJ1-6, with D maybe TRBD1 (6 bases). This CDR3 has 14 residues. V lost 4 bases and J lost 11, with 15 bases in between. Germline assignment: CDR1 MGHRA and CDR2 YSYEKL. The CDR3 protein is CASSREQGRAPLHF. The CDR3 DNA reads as TGCGCCAGCAGCCGCGAACAGGGTAGGGCACCCCTCCACTTT.

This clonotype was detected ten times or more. CDR3: CASGLDSSYEQYF. The DNA of the CDR3 is TGTGCTAGTGGTTTGGACAGTTCCTACGAGCAGTACTTC. The chain carries TRBV12-5 and TRBJ2-7; D is unresolved. This CDR3 has 13 amino acids. Germline V gene data show CDR1 as LGHNT and CDR2 as FRNRAP. V lost 1 base, J lost 1 base, and 5 bases lay in between.